This entry lists 16 T cell receptor beta chains sequenced from one sample in a study of blood T cells in healthy people across ages (dated by TCRdb to the mid-2010s). To prepare the library, 5' RACE was applied. The sequencer was an Illumina HiSeq 2500. The second PCR ran for about 6 to 11 cycles and used a J-beta primer mix along with a sample-barcoded 5' primer. TCRdb applied fastp at Q25 and MiXCR to the public reads, then kept only in-frame beta chains. For every CDR3 protein sequence, its rows merge into one entry that carries the most common genes and DNA. In all, the sample holds about 670,000 distinct CDR3 sequences, and roughly half of those were seen once. Of the sample, about 13% is held by the ten largest clones. Material for sequencing was blood. These receptors were obtained from a woman of 80 years or more in good health.

The sample holds a few counts of this clonotype. The rearrangement joins TRBV24-1 to TRBJ2-1; TRBD1 matches at 10 bases. With 2 bases clipped from V and 1 base from J, the junction kept 4 bases outside the gene matches. The CDR3 has 17 amino acids. Germline assignment: CDR1 KGHDR and CDR2 SFDVKD. The CDR3, as DNA: TGTGCCACCAGTGATTCGAAGGGACAGGGGTCCTACAATGAGCAGTTCTTC. Translation: CATSDSKGQGSYNEQFF.

There are many counts of this clonotype. At one end, the junction sequence differs from germline, possibly due to a read error. The chain is built from TRBV5-1 and TRBJ2-2, with D unclear. There are 14 residues in the CDR3. Per the germline V gene, CDR1 is SGHRS and CDR2 is YFSETQ. CDR3 in DNA: TGTGCCAGCAGTCTCGATGGCAACACCGGGGAGCTGTTTTTT. Its translation is CASSLDGNTGELFF.

This clonotype has ten or more counts. The chain combines TRBV12-3 or TRBV12-4 with TRBJ2-5, with no clear D. V lost 3 bases and J lost 0, with 14 bases in between. The CDR3 contains 16 residues. CDR3 DNA: TGTGCCAGCAGTTTCGGCCAGGCCCGGTACCAAGAGACCCAGTACTTC. Protein sequence: CASSFGQARYQETQYF.

This sequence joins TRBV7-6 and TRBJ2-1; TRBD1 matches 9 bases. J gave up 4 bases and V 5 bases, and 12 bases lay outside the gene matches. This CDR3 has 17 amino acids. The germline V gene encodes CDR1 SGHVS and CDR2 FNYEAQ. The CDR3 nucleotides read TGTGCCAGCAGCCCCCAGCTTGTGGGACAGGGATACAATGAGCAGTTCTTC. Its protein is CASSPQLVGQGYNEQFF.

There are many counts of this clonotype. The chain recombines TRBV5-1 with TRBJ2-5; no definite D call. Trimming removed 1 base at V and 4 bases at J, with 11 bases between. The CDR3 spans 14 residues. The V gene's germline CDR1 is SGHRS and CDR2 YFSETQ. In DNA, the CDR3 is TGCGCCAGCAGCTTGATCCTCCCCACAGAGACCCAGTACTTC. This gives the protein CASSLILPTETQYF.

Worth noting for this clonotype: The CDR3 does not end in the conserved phenylalanine or tryptophan, so this is likely a read error. The chain employs TRBV29-1 and TRBJ2-1; possible D gene TRBD2, 7 bases. V was clipped by 6 bases and J by 4 bases, with 19 bases between them. The CDR3 spans 15 residues. The germline V gene has CDR1 SQVTM and CDR2 ANQGSEA. CDR3 coding DNA: TGCAGCGTCGAGGGGGGGGGACGAGGGTACAATGAGCAGTTCTCC. Translating gives CSVEGGGRGYNEQFS.

This clonotype was counted at least ten times. The chain joins TRBV28 to TRBJ1-2, with D tentatively TRBD1 (5 bases). V lost 5 bases to trimming and J lost 2 bases, with 12 bases between them. This CDR3 contains 14 residues. Germline CDR1 reads MDHEN; CDR2 reads SYDVKM. In DNA, the CDR3 is TGTGCCAGCAGTAGCCCGACAGAAAACTATGGCTACACCTTC. This encodes CASSSPTENYGYTF.

V usage is TRBV19 and J usage is TRBJ1-2; D may be TRBD1 (6 bases). Per the germline V gene, CDR1 is LNHDA and CDR2 is SQIVND (reference sequence). V gave up 8 bases and J gave up 2 bases, with 18 bases separating them. There are 15 residues in the CDR3. CDR3 loop: CASLEVGGRNYGYTF. The CDR3 DNA reads as TGTGCCAGTTTGGAAGTTGGGGGGCGAAACTATGGCTACACCTTC. Filled out from reference TRBV19 and TRBJ1-2, the complete variable domain reads DGGITQSPKYLFRKEGQNVTLSCEQNLNHDAMYWYRQDPGQGLRLIYYSQIVNDFQKGDIAEGYSVSREKKESFPLTVTSAQKNPTAFYLCASLEVGGRNYGYTFGSGTRLTVV.

Remarks on this clonotype: This may arise from a read error, as a much more abundant clone is one base away. The rearrangement links TRBV7-3 to TRBJ1-1; D ambiguous. V lost 3 bases and J lost 6, with 11 bases in between. The CDR3 length is 13 residues. Germline CDR1 and CDR2: SGHTA and FQGTGA. The CDR3 nucleotides read TGTGCCAGCAGCTTCCAGCCAAGGGCTGAAGCTTTCTTT. Its translation: CASSFQPRAEAFF. Filled out from reference TRBV7-3 and TRBJ1-1, the complete variable domain reads GAGVSQTPSNKVTEKGKYVELRCDPISGHTALYWYRQSLGQGPEFLIYFQGTGAADDSGLPNDRFFAVRPEGSVSTLKIQRTERGDSAVYLCASSFQPRAEAFFGQGTRLTVV.

The chain has TRBV20-1 and TRBJ2-3, with D maybe TRBD2 (7 bases). Germline assignment: CDR1 DFQATT and CDR2 SNEGSKA (reference sequence). CDR3 length: 15 amino acids. V lost 6 bases and J lost 3, with 19 bases in between. This CDR3 is CSAMGRGPRTDTQYF. CDR3 sequence (DNA): TGCAGTGCCATGGGGCGGGGGCCAAGAACAGATACGCAGTATTTT.

This clonotype was found once. The V call is TRBV28, the J call TRBJ1-1; D is uncertain. The germline V gene encodes CDR1 MDHEN and CDR2 SYDVKM. This CDR3 comprises 13 residues. V lost 10 bases and J 2 bases, leaving 14 bases between the germline ends. CDR3 DNA: TGTGCCAACAGATCCTCGTATAACACTGAAGCTTTCTTT. Its protein is CANRSSYNTEAFF.

The genes are TRBV18 and TRBJ2-7; tentatively, D is TRBD2 (7 bases). The CDR3 is 16 amino acids. CDR1 KGHSH and CDR2 LQKENI come from the germline V gene. With 5 bases removed from V and 3 bases from J, the gap between germline ends came to 20 bases. CDR3 nucleotide sequence: TGTGCCAGCTCAACCTACCAGACCGGGGGGCTCTACGAGCAGTACTTC. It encodes CASSTYQTGGLYEQYF.

J is TRBJ2-7 and V is TRBV12-3 or TRBV12-4; possible D gene TRBD1, 5 bases. V lost 6 bases, J lost 3 bases, and 15 bases lay in between. The CDR3 contains 14 residues. This CDR3 reads CASSPTTVIYEQYF. CDR3 bases: TGTGCCAGCAGCCCAACGACAGTTATCTACGAGCAGTACTTC.

Many counts were recorded for this clonotype. The rearrangement joins TRBV10-1 to TRBJ2-3; 8 bases agree with TRBD1. From germline, CDR1 is WNHNN and CDR2 SYGVQD (reference sequence). The CDR3 has 14 residues. The V and J ends lost 8 bases and 2 bases, in that order; junction bases with no gene match: 6. The DNA of the CDR3 is TGCGCCAGCTCCAGGGGGCAGTTCACAGATACGCAGTATTTT. Translating gives CASSRGQFTDTQYF.

This clonotype has a count of ten or more. The J gene is TRBJ2-1, the V gene TRBV7-2; D is possibly TRBD1 or TRBD2 (5 bases each). This CDR3 is 16 amino acids long. CDR1 is SGHTA, CDR2 FQGNSA, per germline. Trimming took off 4 bases at V and 5 bases at J, with 18 bases between the two ends. The chain's CDR3 is CASSSLGGTANNEQFF. CDR3 nucleotide sequence: TGTGCCAGCAGCTCCCTCGGTGGGACGGCTAACAATGAGCAGTTCTTC. Full variable domain (rest looked up from reference TRBV7-2 and TRBJ2-1): GAGVSQSPSNKVTEKGKDVELRCDPISGHTALYWYRQSLGQGLEFLIYFQGNSAPDKSGLPSDRFSAERTGGSVSTLTIQRTQQEDSAVYLCASSSLGGTANNEQFFGPGTRLTVL.

This clonotype was picked up a small number of times. It may be a read error: a sequence one base away is much more abundant. This sequence joins TRBV27 and TRBJ2-4, with D hard to call. Trimming took off 3 bases at V and 0 bases at J, with 6 bases between the two ends. There are 14 residues in the CDR3. The germline gives CDR1 MNHEY, CDR2 SMNVEV (reference sequence). CDR3 DNA: TGTGCCAGCAGTTTTGCAGGAGCCAAAAACATTCAGTACTTC. Residues: CASSFAGAKNIQYF.